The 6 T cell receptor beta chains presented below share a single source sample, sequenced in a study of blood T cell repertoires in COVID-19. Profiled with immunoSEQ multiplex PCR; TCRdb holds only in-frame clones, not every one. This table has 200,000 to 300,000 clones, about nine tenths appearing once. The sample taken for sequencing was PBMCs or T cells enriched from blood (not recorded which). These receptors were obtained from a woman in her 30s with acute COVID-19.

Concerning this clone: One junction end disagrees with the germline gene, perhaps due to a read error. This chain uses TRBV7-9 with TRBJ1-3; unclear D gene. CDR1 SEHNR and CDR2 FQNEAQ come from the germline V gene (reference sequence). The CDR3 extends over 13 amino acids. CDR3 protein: CASSLGGSLVRDF. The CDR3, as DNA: TGTGCCAGCAGCTTAGGAGGGTCTCTGGTAAGGGATTTT.

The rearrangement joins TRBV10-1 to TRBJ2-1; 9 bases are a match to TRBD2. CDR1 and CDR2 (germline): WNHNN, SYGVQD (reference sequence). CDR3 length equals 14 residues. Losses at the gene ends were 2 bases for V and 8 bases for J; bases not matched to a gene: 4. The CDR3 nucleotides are TGCGCCAGCAGTGAGGGCGGGGGGGCGGATGAGCAGTTCTTC. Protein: CASSEGGGADEQFF.

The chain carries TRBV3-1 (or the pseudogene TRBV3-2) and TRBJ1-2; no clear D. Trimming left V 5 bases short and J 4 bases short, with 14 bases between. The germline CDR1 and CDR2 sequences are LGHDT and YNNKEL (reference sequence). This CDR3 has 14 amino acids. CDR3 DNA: TGTGCCAGCAGCACCCAACCCGGAGTCTATGGCTACACCTTC. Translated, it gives CASSTQPGVYGYTF.

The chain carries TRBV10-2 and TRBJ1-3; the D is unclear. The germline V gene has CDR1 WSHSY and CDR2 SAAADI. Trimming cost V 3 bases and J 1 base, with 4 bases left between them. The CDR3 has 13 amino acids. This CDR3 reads CASSDPSGNTIYF. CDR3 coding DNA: TGCGCCAGCAGTGATCCGTCTGGAAACACCATATATTTT.

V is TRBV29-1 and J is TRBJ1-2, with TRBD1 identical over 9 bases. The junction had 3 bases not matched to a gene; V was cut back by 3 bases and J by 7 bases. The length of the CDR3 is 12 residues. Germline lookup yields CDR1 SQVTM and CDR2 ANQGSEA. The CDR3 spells CSVEDRGGGYTF. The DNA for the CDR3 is TGCAGCGTTGAGGACAGGGGAGGTGGCTACACCTTC.

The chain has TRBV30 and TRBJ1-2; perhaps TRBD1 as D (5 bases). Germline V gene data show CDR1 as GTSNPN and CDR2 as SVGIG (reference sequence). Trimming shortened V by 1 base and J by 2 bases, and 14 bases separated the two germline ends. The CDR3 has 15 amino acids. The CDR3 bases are TGTGCCTGGAGTGCAGTGACGGGGGTCAACTATGGCTACACCTTC. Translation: CAWSAVTGVNYGYTF.